The sample holds a few counts of the clone carrying this T cell receptor (beta chain). The CDR3 is 13 amino acids. Trimming removed 3 bases from V and 5 bases from J, with 10 bases in between. From germline, CDR1 is PRHDT and CDR2 FYEKMQ (reference sequence). This specimen belongs to a study of cytomegalovirus exposure and HLA in healthy donors. PCR amplification relied on 60 Vbeta primers (plus 13 Jbeta primers). Clones were sequenced by immunoSEQ multiplex PCR, and TCRdb holds only the in-frame ones, with some missing. Altogether 98,000 or so clones are present, about 83% being singletons, with the ten largest covering 15% to 20%.

The V call is TRBV13, the J call TRBJ1-1; the D is unclear. Sequencing used PBMCs. This sequence was found in a man aged 55 to 70 in good health and CMV-seropositive. The CDR3 sequence: CASSFRGPTEAFF. The CDR3 DNA reads as TGTGCCAGCAGCTTCAGAGGGCCAACTGAAGCTTTCTTT.